Listed below are T cell receptor beta chains from one sample, sequenced in a study of CD8+ T cells in alopecia areata. The table came from immunoSEQ multiplex PCR; TCRdb's copy has only in-frame clones and leaves some out. The data contain some 170,000 clones, approximately 70% of them singletons. This material consisted of CD8+ T cells sorted from blood, taken at week 0. The receptors stem from a human donor with alopecia areata. Both conserved end residues are part of each CDR3. The order of the fields is J gene, D gene, clone size, V gene, CDR3 protein, CDR3 DNA. D genes are given only for firm matches. Clone size appears in some rows only: once, few, many, or a class for an expanded clone.

TRBJ2-4	NA	NA	TRBV5-6	CASSLSAVDIQYF	TGTGCCAGCAGCTTGTCGGCAGTGGACATTCAGTACTTC
TRBJ1-5	NA	NA	TRBV7-9	CASSLRDNQPQHF	TGTGCCAGCAGCCTGAGGGACAATCAGCCCCAGCATTTT
TRBJ2-7	TRBD2	NA	TRBV9	CASSVRPSGGAYEQYF	TGTGCCAGCAGCGTACGTCCCAGCGGGGGGGCTTACGAGCAGTACTTC
TRBJ2-3	NA	NA	TRBV19	CASSRQTDTQYF	TGTGCCAGTAGTCGACAGACAGATACGCAGTATTTT
TRBJ2-1	NA	NA	TRBV7-9	CASSGVGYNEQFF	TGTGCCAGCAGCGGAGTGGGGTACAATGAGCAGTTCTTC
TRBJ2-3	NA	few	TRBV7-2	CASSTGPTDTQYF	TGTGCCAGCAGCACCGGACCAACAGATACGCAGTATTTT
TRBJ2-5	TRBD2	NA	TRBV4-2	CASSSSGGRETQYF	TGTGCCAGCAGTTCGAGCGGGGGGAGAGAGACCCAGTACTTC
TRBJ1-2	NA	NA	TRBV27	CASSLAANYGYTF	TGTGCCAGCAGTTTAGCAGCCAACTATGGCTACACCTTC
TRBJ2-7	TRBD2	NA	TRBV5-1	CASSSTSGGYEQYF	TGCGCCAGCAGCTCCACTAGCGGGGGTTACGAGCAGTACTTC
TRBJ2-3	TRBD2	NA	TRBV27	CASSLYARGGAPDTQYF	TGTGCCAGCAGTTTATACGCTCGCGGGGGGGCCCCGGATACGCAGTATTTT
TRBJ1-2	TRBD1	NA	TRBV29-1	CSVYLGGDRPANYGYTF	TGCAGCGTTTATCTAGGGGGCGACAGGCCAGCTAACTATGGCTACACCTTC
TRBJ2-7	TRBD1	NA	TRBV7-9	CASSLERTGPGEQYF	TGTGCCAGCAGCTTAGAAAGGACAGGCCCAGGCGAGCAGTACTTC